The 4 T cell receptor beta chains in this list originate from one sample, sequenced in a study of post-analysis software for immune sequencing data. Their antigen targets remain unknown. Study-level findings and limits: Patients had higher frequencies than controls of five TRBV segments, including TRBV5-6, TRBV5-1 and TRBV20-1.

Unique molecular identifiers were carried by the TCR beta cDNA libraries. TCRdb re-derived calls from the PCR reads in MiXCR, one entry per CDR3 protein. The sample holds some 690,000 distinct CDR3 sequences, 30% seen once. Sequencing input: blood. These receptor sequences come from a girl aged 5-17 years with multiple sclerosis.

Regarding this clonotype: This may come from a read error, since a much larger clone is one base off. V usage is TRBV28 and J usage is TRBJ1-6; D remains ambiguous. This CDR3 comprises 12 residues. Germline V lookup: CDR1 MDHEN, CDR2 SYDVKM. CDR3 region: CASSLSDSPPHF. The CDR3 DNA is TGTGCCAGCAGTTTATCGGATTCACCCCCCCACTTT.

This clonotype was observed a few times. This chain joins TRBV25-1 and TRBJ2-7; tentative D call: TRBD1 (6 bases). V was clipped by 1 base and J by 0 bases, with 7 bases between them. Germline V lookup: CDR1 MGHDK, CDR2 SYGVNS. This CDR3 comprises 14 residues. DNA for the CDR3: TGTGCCAGCAGTGAATGGGACAACTCCTACGAGCAGTACTTC. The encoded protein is CASSEWDNSYEQYF.

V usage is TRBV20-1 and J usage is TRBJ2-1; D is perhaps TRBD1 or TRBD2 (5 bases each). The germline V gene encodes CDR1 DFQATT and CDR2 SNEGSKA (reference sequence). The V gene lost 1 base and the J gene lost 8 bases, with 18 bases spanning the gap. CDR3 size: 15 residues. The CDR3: CSARVRDETDDEQFF. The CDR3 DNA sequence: TGCAGTGCTAGAGTCCGGGACGAGACGGACGATGAGCAGTTCTTC.

In DNA, the CDR3 is TGTGCCAGCAGCGTTGCCGGGACCTATAATGAAAAACTGTTTTTT. It yields the protein CASSVAGTYNEKLFF. The rearrangement joins TRBV9 to TRBJ1-4; possibly TRBD1 for D (5 bases). Germline loops: CDR1 SGDLS, CDR2 YYNGEE. The CDR3 totals 15 residues. V was pared by 2 bases and J by 4 bases, with 12 bases between.